The sequence of this TCR beta chain was determined in a study of metastatic and nonmetastatic thyroid tumors. About the study: Thyroid patients, malignant and benign, had repertoires compared across blood and tumor or nodule tissue. General study points: It was reportedly found that TCR beta diversity was significantly higher in malignant thyroid tumors than in benign nodules, a difference seen in both blood and tumor samples.

Germline lookup yields CDR1 MNHNS and CDR2 SASEGT. The CDR3 runs to 14 residues. Trimming cost V 6 bases and J 6 bases; bases outside gene matches: 10. All patients reached thyroid surgery having received no treatment beforehand. Details on this clone: What it binds is unknown.

TCRdb reprocessed the PCR reads using MiXCR. The sample comprises 3,700 or so clones, 35% to 40% of which are singletons, and less than 40% rests with the top ten. V and J are TRBV6-1 and TRBJ1-1, with TRBD1 matching over 7 bases. The sample consisted of tumor tissue. The sequence came from a male donor with papillary thyroid cancer or a benign thyroid nodule (not recorded which). Some clones in this sample may be carry-over from other donors' samples. The CDR3 DNA is TGTGCCAGCAGCAGAGGAAACAGGGGCTCTGAAGCTTTCTTT. Translated, it gives CASSRGNRGSEAFF.